This T cell receptor (beta chain) came from a study of post-analysis software for immune sequencing data. Study-wide context: Recorded disease courses covered relapsing-remitting, secondary progressive and progressive-relapsing multiple sclerosis. Some patients had no subtype annotation.

On this clonotype itself: Its antigen is not identified.

Libraries were made from TCR beta cDNA, and they carried unique molecular identifiers. Starting from about 0.98 to 11 million T cells, the study yielded roughly 0.5 million cDNA molecules. TCRdb re-derived calls from the PCR reads in MiXCR, one entry per CDR3 protein. The repertoire holds 550,000 to 700,000 distinct CDR3 sequences, with around 40% as singletons. The CDR3 covers 16 residues. The V gene end was trimmed by 3 bases and the J gene end by 1 base; junction bases not matched to a gene: 6. The V gene's germline CDR1 is SGHDT and CDR2 YYEEEE. Study-level findings and limits: Clustering by F measure revealed strong co-clustering among samples prepared together in one batch. For normalized Chao1 diversity, multiple sclerosis patients scored significantly lower than controls did. The study found TRBV5-6, TRBV5-1 and TRBV20-1 among a handful of TRBV segments more frequent in patients than controls.

The TCR comes from a girl under 18 with multiple sclerosis. Material: blood. The chain employs TRBV5-6 and TRBJ2-5, with 10 nucleotides matching TRBD1. The CDR3 here is CASSWGGTGVQETQYF. CDR3 coding DNA: TGTGCCAGCAGCTGGGGAGGGACAGGGGTCCAAGAGACCCAGTACTTC.